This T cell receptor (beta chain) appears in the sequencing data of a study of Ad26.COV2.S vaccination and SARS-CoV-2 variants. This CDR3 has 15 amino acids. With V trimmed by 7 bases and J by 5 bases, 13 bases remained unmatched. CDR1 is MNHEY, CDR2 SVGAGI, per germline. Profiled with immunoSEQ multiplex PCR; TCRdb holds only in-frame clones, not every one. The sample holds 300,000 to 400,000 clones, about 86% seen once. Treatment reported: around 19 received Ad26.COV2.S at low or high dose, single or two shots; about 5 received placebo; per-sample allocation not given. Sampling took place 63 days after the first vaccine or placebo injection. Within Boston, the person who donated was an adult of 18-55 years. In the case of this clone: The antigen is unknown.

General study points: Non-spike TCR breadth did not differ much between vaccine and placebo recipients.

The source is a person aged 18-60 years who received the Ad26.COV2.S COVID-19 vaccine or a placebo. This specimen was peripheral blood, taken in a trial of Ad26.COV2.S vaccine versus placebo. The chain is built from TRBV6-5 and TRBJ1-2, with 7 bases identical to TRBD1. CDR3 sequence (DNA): TGTGCCAGCAACCGAAACGCGGGACAGAGTTATGGCTACACCTTC. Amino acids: CASNRNAGQSYGYTF.